The clone carrying this TCR beta chain was seen a handful of times. The V end lost 1 base, the J end lost 3 bases, and 16 bases lay between the germline ends. This CDR3 has 17 residues. The germline CDR1 and CDR2 sequences are SGHVS and FQNEAQ. The data stem from a study of T-cell memory formation after mild COVID-19. Employing constant-segment primers, 5'RACE generated TCR alpha and TCR beta cDNA libraries bearing sample barcodes and UMIs. TCRdb analysed the 5' RACE reads with MiXCR anew, one entry per CDR3 protein. This table holds some 120,000 distinct CDR3 sequences, around 6.3% found once. The receptor was derived from an adult woman who had mild COVID-19 (a few samples of this study predate the infection). Cell type and time point are not known. The material sequenced was PBMCs or a T cell subset sorted from them (not recorded which). V usage is TRBV7-8 and J usage is TRBJ2-1; D is possibly TRBD2 (6 bases). CDR3 amino acids: CASSLGLGGVNYNEQFF. The CDR3 DNA reads as TGTGCCAGCAGCTTAGGGTTGGGCGGGGTGAACTACAATGAGCAGTTCTTC.